Listed here are 29 T cell receptor beta chains from one sample, sequenced in a study of shared clonotypes between healthy human individuals. Clones were read by immunoSEQ multiplex PCR, and TCRdb kept only the in-frame ones, dropping some. This table holds over a million clones, about three quarters found once. Material: memory CD4+ T cells sorted from blood. Subset indicated: CD45RA-negative fraction. Receptors originate from a man aged 18 to 35 in good health.

The J gene is TRBJ2-5, the V gene TRBV28; 7 bases are a match to TRBD2. Looked up from germline, CDR1 is MDHEN and CDR2 is SYDVKM. V dropped 6 bases and J dropped 1; count of bases not matched to a gene: 11. The CDR3 is 16 residues long. CDR3 amino acids: CASSTPARGVQETQYF. In nucleotides, the CDR3 is TGTGCCAGCAGCACCCCCGCCCGGGGGGTCCAAGAGACCCAGTACTTC.

The chain joins TRBV10-3 to TRBJ1-4; tentatively, D is TRBD1 (5 bases). CDR3 length: 18 amino acids. The V and J ends lost 3 bases and 0 bases respectively, with 17 bases between them. In germline, CDR1 is ENHRY, CDR2 SYGVKD. The CDR3 reads CAISEKGMGKATNEKLFF. CDR3 nucleotides: TGTGCCATCAGTGAAAAGGGGATGGGGAAAGCAACTAATGAAAAACTGTTTTTT.

This rearrangement joins TRBV5-1 to TRBJ2-7; 8 bases align to TRBD1. This CDR3 contains 14 residues. Germline lookup yields CDR1 SGHRS and CDR2 YFSETQ. The ends lost 4 bases at V and 6 bases at J; junction bases unmatched: 9. Written as DNA, the CDR3 is TGCGCCAGCAGCCACGGACAGGGAAACGGCGAGCAGTACTTC. Its protein product is CASSHGQGNGEQYF.

The rearrangement links TRBV7-3 to TRBJ2-5, with D hard to call. This CDR3 spans 13 amino acids. Germline V CDR1 and CDR2: SGHTA, FQGTGA. The V and J ends lost 5 bases and 4 bases respectively, with 11 bases between them. Here the CDR3 reads CASSRGPSETQYF. CDR3 nucleotides: TGTGCCAGCAGCCGCGGACCCTCAGAGACCCAGTACTTC.

The rearrangement uses TRBV2 and TRBJ2-1; no clear D gene. The CDR3 length is 12 residues. Trimming removed 5 bases at V and 6 bases at J, with 8 bases between. The germline V gene has CDR1 SNHLY and CDR2 FYNNEI. The CDR3, as DNA: TGTGCCAGCAGTAATAGTGGCAATGAGCAGTTCTTC. Translated, it gives CASSNSGNEQFF.

This clone was found once. The rearrangement uses TRBV19 and TRBJ1-6; no firm D call. V lost 11 bases, J lost 9 bases, and 23 bases lay in between. CDR3 length: 15 amino acids. CDR1 is LNHDA and CDR2 is SQIVND in the germline V gene (reference sequence). This CDR3 reads CASAVTLFFGSPLHF. The CDR3 DNA sequence: TGTGCCTCGGCGGTGACCCTATTTTTCGGTTCACCCCTCCACTTT.

This chain uses TRBV18 with TRBJ1-2; no reliable D call. The length of the CDR3 is 15 residues. In germline, CDR1 is KGHSH, CDR2 LQKENI. Trimming removed 5 bases from V and 2 bases from J, with 15 bases in between. Here the CDR3 DNA reads TGTGCCAGCTCAGCGAGTGGGAGCAACAACTATGGCTACACCTTC. Protein sequence: CASSASGSNNYGYTF.

The chain carries TRBV5-1 and TRBJ2-3, with D tentatively TRBD1 (6 bases). The CDR3 runs 15 residues. Germline assignment: CDR1 SGHRS and CDR2 YFSETQ. Between the trimmed V and J ends, which lost 4 bases and 2 bases, there was a span of 14 bases. The CDR3 loop reads CASSPQGTSTDTQYF. In DNA, the CDR3 is TGCGCCAGCAGCCCGCAGGGGACCTCCACAGATACGCAGTATTTT.

The rearrangement joins TRBV6-9 to TRBJ1-5; no firm D call. Looked up from germline, CDR1 is MNHGY and CDR2 is SVAAGI. With 6 bases removed from V and 7 bases from J, the gap between germline ends came to 13 bases. This CDR3 comprises 13 residues. This CDR3 reads CASSPLGGQPQHF. CDR3 DNA: TGTGCCAGCAGCCCCCTCGGTGGCCAGCCCCAGCATTTT.

The V gene is TRBV7-2, the J gene TRBJ2-1; no clear D. CDR3 size: 15 residues. With 5 bases removed from V and 1 base from J, the gap between germline ends came to 12 bases. Germline CDR1 is SGHTA and CDR2 is FQGNSA. CDR3 coding DNA: TGTGCCAGCAGCCCCGCGGCCGGTTCCTACAATGAGCAGTTCTTC. Encoded protein: CASSPAAGSYNEQFF.

The J gene is TRBJ1-5, the V gene TRBV6-1; D call uncertain. This CDR3 has 13 residues. The V end lost 5 bases, the J end lost 0 bases, and 5 bases lay between the germline ends. CDR1 MNHNS and CDR2 SASEGT come from the germline V gene. CDR3 nucleotides: TGTGCCAGCAGTATCCATAGCAATCAGCCCCAGCATTTT. This sequence encodes CASSIHSNQPQHF.

The V call is TRBV2, the J call TRBJ1-6, with D unresolved. Trimming removed 4 bases from V and 7 bases from J, with 11 bases in between. Germline CDR1 is SNHLY and CDR2 is FYNNEI. The CDR3 extends over 14 amino acids. The CDR3 bases are TGTGCCAGCAGTGCGGACGGTACAAATTCACCCCTCCACTTT. This translates into CASSADGTNSPLHF.

The chain carries TRBV7-9 and TRBJ1-5; D gene unclear. Germline CDR1 is SEHNR and CDR2 is FQNEAQ (reference sequence). V was pared by 3 bases and J by 5 bases, with 5 bases between. The CDR3 runs 12 residues. Here the CDR3 DNA reads TGTGCCAGCAGCTTGGACTATCAGCCCCAGCATTTT. Translated: CASSLDYQPQHF.

This chain connects TRBV7-2 to TRBJ2-7; 8 nucleotides align to TRBD2. This CDR3 region has 16 residues. Germline trimming cut 5 bases from V and 4 bases from J; bases unmatched to any gene: 13. Per the germline V gene, CDR1 is SGHTA and CDR2 is FQGNSA. Here the CDR3 DNA reads TGTGCCAGCAGCCCCCTGGGTAGCGGGAAAAATTACGAGCAGTACTTC. It specifies CASSPLGSGKNYEQYF. Based on the CDR3 plus reference TRBV7-2 and TRBJ2-7, the full variable domain is GAGVSQSPSNKVTEKGKDVELRCDPISGHTALYWYRQSLGQGLEFLIYFQGNSAPDKSGLPSDRFSAERTGGSVSTLTIQRTQQEDSAVYLCASSPLGSGKNYEQYFGPGTRLTVT.

This clone was seen only a few times. Additional DNA sequences in this sample encode the identical CDR3. This chain joins TRBV5-1 and TRBJ2-7; D not certain. The CDR3 extends over 11 amino acids. V dropped 3 bases and J dropped 3 bases, with 4 bases sitting between them. Germline V gene sequence: CDR1 SGHRS, CDR2 YFSETQ. The CDR3 sequence: CASSSDYEQYF. CDR3 coding DNA: TGCGCCAGCAGCTCGGACTACGAGCAGTACTTC.

This clone was detected only a few times. The chain carries TRBV4-3 and TRBJ1-3; D remains ambiguous. The CDR3 spans 15 residues. Germline lookup yields CDR1 LGHNA and CDR2 YSLEER. The V and J ends lost 1 base and 2 bases respectively, with 9 bases between them. The chain's CDR3 is CASSQGLGPGNTIYF. CDR3 in DNA: TGCGCCAGCAGCCAAGGGTTAGGTCCTGGAAACACCATATATTTT.

The rearrangement links TRBV5-4 to TRBJ1-3, with D maybe TRBD1 (6 bases). V lost 3 bases to trimming and J lost 4 bases, with 8 bases between them. The germline CDR1 and CDR2 sequences are SGHNT and YYREEE (reference sequence). The CDR3 consists of 13 residues. CDR3 in amino acids: CASSSGQGNTIYF. The CDR3, as DNA: TGTGCCAGCAGCTCGGGACAAGGAAACACCATATATTTT.

On this clone itself: This sample also contains other DNA sequences that code for the same CDR3. This chain uses TRBV18 with TRBJ2-3, with 8 bases matching TRBD1. In germline, CDR1 is KGHSH, CDR2 LQKENI. The CDR3 spans 15 residues. Trimming removed 3 bases from V and 1 base from J; junction bases left unmatched: 3. The chain's CDR3 is CASSPGQGRTDTQYF. The CDR3 DNA reads as TGTGCCAGCTCACCCGGACAGGGCCGCACAGATACGCAGTATTTT.

V gene TRBV2 combines with J gene TRBJ2-5, with 7 bases identical to TRBD1. Germline V gene data show CDR1 as SNHLY and CDR2 as FYNNEI. V trimming: 10 bases; J trimming: 5 bases; junction bases outside the gene matches: 10. CDR3 length: 13 amino acids. The CDR3 coding sequence is TGTGCCACCCTAACAGGGGTCGGGGAGACCCAGTACTTC. Its protein is CATLTGVGETQYF.

CDR3 in amino acids: CASSPPRGSQAPEAFF. The CDR3 DNA sequence: TGTGCCAGCTCACCCCCCAGGGGCTCTCAGGCCCCTGAAGCTTTCTTT. The chain joins TRBV18 to TRBJ1-1; possibly TRBD1 for D (6 bases). With 3 bases removed from V and 6 bases from J, the gap between germline ends came to 20 bases. There are 16 residues in the CDR3. CDR1 is KGHSH and CDR2 is LQKENI in the germline V gene.

The chain employs TRBV27 and TRBJ1-6, with D tentatively TRBD1 (6 bases). Per the germline V gene, CDR1 is MNHEY and CDR2 is SMNVEV (reference sequence). Trimming took off 8 bases at V and 2 bases at J, with 16 bases between the two ends. The CDR3 contains 16 residues. CDR3 in amino acids: CASHRQGMPYNSPLHF. CDR3 bases: TGTGCCAGCCATCGGCAGGGGATGCCCTATAATTCACCCCTCCACTTT.

This clone was seen a handful of times. The V and J genes are TRBV30 and TRBJ2-5; no definite D call. The J call may be mistaken, given a closer DNA end match to TRBJ2-7. The V gene's germline CDR1 is GTSNPN and CDR2 SVGIG (reference sequence). This CDR3 has 11 residues. The CDR3 spells CAVRSAYEQYF. The CDR3 coding sequence is TGTGCCGTCAGAAGCGCCTACGAGCAGTACTTC.

V gene TRBV27 combines with J gene TRBJ1-1; D might be TRBD1 (6 bases). This CDR3 spans 13 amino acids. V gave up 8 bases and J gave up 14 bases, with 24 bases separating them. Germline loops: CDR1 MNHEY, CDR2 SMNVEV (reference sequence). The CDR3 region is CASSPRLGQLGFF. CDR3 DNA sequence: TGTGCCAGCTCCCCTCGCCTAGGACAGTTAGGGTTCTTT.

The chain recombines TRBV18 with TRBJ1-2, with 9 bases lining up with TRBD1. The length of the CDR3 is 15 residues. CDR1 is KGHSH, CDR2 LQKENI, per germline. V dropped 1 base and J dropped 6; count of bases not matched to a gene: 6. The DNA of the CDR3 is TGTGCCAGCTCACCACTTGGACAGGGGACGGATGGCTACACCTTC. Residues: CASSPLGQGTDGYTF.

The V and J genes are TRBV5-4 and TRBJ2-3, with TRBD2 matching over 7 bases. The CDR3 has 14 residues. Germline CDR1 is SGHNT and CDR2 is YYREEE (reference sequence). Trimming took 1 base from V and 6 from J; bases not matched to a gene: 5. The CDR3 region has the DNA TGTGCCAGCAGCTTGACTAGCGACCACGATACGCAGTATTTT. Translating it yields CASSLTSDHDTQYF.

The V and J genes are TRBV27 and TRBJ1-4, with a tentative D call TRBD1 (6 bases). The CDR3 sequence is 15 residues long. Per germline, CDR1 MNHEY and CDR2 SMNVEV (reference sequence). The V end was cut by 5 bases, the J end by 10 bases, with 20 bases between. Here the CDR3 DNA reads TGTGCCAGCAGTCTGGGTACAGGGACTGATGGAAAACTGTTTTTT. Translation: CASSLGTGTDGKLFF.

This clone was seen repeatedly, ten times or more. The sample has other DNA sequences that encode this CDR3 too. This chain uses TRBV5-1 with TRBJ2-3; D is uncertain. Trimming left V 3 bases short and J 1 base short, with 9 bases between. Germline V CDR1 and CDR2: SGHRS, YFSETQ. The CDR3 extends over 14 amino acids. CDR3 coding DNA: TGCGCCAGCAGCTCCGTGGGTGGCACAGATACGCAGTATTTT. Translated, it gives CASSSVGGTDTQYF. Drawing the rest from reference TRBV5-1 and TRBJ2-3, the complete variable domain is KAGVTQTPRYLIKTRGQQVTLSCSPISGHRSVSWYQQTPGQGLQFLFEYFSETQRNKGNFPGRFSGRQFSNSRSEMNVSTLELGDSALYLCASSSVGGTDTQYFGPGTRLTVL.

About this clone itself: At the DNA level, this CDR3 is encoded by other sequences in the same sample as well. In DNA form, the CDR3 reads TGTGCCAGTAGTATCCGAGGAGGGAACACTGAAGCTTTCTTT. As protein: CASSIRGGNTEAFF. The gene calls are TRBV19 and TRBJ1-1; D unresolved. Germline V lookup: CDR1 LNHDA, CDR2 SQIVND (reference sequence). The CDR3 runs to 14 residues. Between the trimmed V and J ends, which lost 3 bases and 1 base, there was a span of 9 bases. Combining the CDR3 with reference TRBV19 and TRBJ1-1 gives the whole variable domain DGGITQSPKYLFRKEGQNVTLSCEQNLNHDAMYWYRQDPGQGLRLIYYSQIVNDFQKGDIAEGYSVSREKKESFPLTVTSAQKNPTAFYLCASSIRGGNTEAFFGQGTRLTVV.

The chain has TRBV9 and TRBJ2-7; D is unclear. The germline V and J ends were trimmed by 0 bases and 2 bases, with 9 bases remaining between them. The V gene's germline CDR1 is SGDLS and CDR2 YYNGEE. The CDR3 runs 14 residues. The DNA for the CDR3 is TGTGCCAGCAGCGTAGTTGAGAGTGCCTACGAGCAGTACTTC. Its protein is CASSVVESAYEQYF.